This TCR beta chain was identified in a study of memory CD4+ T cells and cytomegalovirus serostatus. Study in general: Donors were healthy Belgian adults, 10 or so CMV seropositive and around 24 seronegative.

Overall study results and limits: Each of 60 to 80 CMV-associated TCRbeta sequences occurred in one to five individuals.

On this clone: Its antigen is currently unknown.

Authors' methods: Out-of-frame sequences were removed, leaving 2 million or so distinct TCRbeta sequences. Assay: immunoSEQ multiplex PCR; the TCRdb copy retains only in-frame clones and omits some. That table is the source of V, J and clone size, and D and trimming were worked out from the DNA. The sample has about 41,000 clones, about 76% seen once; the top ten hold approximately 0.73%. Germline V gene lookup returns CDR1 SGHRS and CDR2 YFSETQ. The V gene end was trimmed by 3 bases and the J gene end by 0 bases; junction bases not matched to a gene: 9. This CDR3 is built from 17 residues. Single viable CD3+CD4+CD8-CD45RO+ cells were sorted as the memory CD4+ T cells. After thawing, CD4+ T cells were positively selected.

The sample was memory CD4+ T cells from blood. This TCR was recovered from an adult in good health and CMV-seronegative. The rearrangement uses TRBV5-1 and TRBJ1-1; 9 nucleotides align to TRBD1. CDR3 coding DNA: TGCGCCAGCAGCTCCGGGACAGGGATTTCCATGAACACTGAAGCTTTCTTT. This sequence encodes CASSSGTGISMNTEAFF.